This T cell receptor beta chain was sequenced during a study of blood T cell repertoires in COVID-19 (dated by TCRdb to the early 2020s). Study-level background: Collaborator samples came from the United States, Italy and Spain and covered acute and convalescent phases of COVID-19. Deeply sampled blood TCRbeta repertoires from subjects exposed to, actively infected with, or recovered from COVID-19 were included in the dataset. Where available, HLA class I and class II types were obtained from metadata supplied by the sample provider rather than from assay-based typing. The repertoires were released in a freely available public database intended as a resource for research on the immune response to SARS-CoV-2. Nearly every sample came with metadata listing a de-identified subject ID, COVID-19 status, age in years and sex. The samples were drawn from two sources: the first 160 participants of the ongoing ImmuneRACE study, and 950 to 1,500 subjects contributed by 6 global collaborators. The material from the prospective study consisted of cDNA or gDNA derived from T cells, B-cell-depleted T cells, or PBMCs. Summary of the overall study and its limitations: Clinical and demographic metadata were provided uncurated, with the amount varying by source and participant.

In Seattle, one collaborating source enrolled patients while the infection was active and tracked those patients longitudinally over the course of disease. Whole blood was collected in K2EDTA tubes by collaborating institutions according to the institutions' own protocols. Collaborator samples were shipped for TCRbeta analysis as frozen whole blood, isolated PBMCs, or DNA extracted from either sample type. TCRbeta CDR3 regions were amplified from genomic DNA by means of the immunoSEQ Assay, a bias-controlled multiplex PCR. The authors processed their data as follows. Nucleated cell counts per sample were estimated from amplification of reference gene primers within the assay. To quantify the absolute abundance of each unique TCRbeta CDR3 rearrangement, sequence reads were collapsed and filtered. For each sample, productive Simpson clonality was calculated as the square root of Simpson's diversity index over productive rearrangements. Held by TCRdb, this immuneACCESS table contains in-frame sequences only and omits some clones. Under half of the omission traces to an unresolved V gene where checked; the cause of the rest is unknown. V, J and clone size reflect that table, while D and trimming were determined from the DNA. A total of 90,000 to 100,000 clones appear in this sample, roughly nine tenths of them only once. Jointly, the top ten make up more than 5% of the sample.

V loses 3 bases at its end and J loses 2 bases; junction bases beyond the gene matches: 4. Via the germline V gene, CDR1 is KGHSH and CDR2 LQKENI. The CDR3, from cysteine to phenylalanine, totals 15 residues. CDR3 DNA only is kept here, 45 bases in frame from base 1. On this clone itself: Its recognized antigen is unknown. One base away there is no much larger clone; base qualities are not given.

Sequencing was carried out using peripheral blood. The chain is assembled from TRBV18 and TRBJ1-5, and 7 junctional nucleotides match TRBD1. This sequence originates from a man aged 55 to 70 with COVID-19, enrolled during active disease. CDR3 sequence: CASSPGTDRNQPQHF. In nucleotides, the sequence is TGTGCCAGCTCACCTGGGACAGACCGCAATCAGCCCCAGCATTTT.